Presented here are 6 T cell receptor beta chains from one specimen sequenced in a study of cytomegalovirus exposure and HLA in healthy donors. PCR was performed using 60 Vbeta and 13 Jbeta primers. Some clones are missing from TCRdb's copy, which holds only in-frame ones; the method was immunoSEQ multiplex PCR. The sample lists approximately 170,000 clones, roughly 85% occurring once. Sequenced input: PBMCs. These receptors were obtained from a boy aged 2 to 10 in good health and CMV-seronegative.

J is TRBJ1-5 and V is TRBV6-5; D is unclear. Germline V gene data show CDR1 as MNHEY and CDR2 as SVGAGI. The ends were cut back, 4 bases at V and 0 bases at J, with 7 bases in the middle. The CDR3 extends over 14 amino acids. Here the CDR3 reads CASSSLYSNQPQHF. The DNA of the CDR3 is TGTGCCAGCAGTTCACTCTATAGCAATCAGCCCCAGCATTTT.

The chain joins TRBV6-1 to TRBJ2-7; TRBD2 might be the D (6 bases). Germline values: CDR1 MNHNS, CDR2 SASEGT. The CDR3 is 14 amino acids. Trimming left V 1 base short and J 2 bases short, with 9 bases between. CDR3 DNA: TGTGCCAGCAGTGAAGGTGGAGGGCCCTACGAGCAGTACGTC. This encodes CASSEGGGPYEQYV.

This clone was counted between two and nine times. J is TRBJ1-6 and V is TRBV27, with 7 bases aligning to TRBD1. Germline V gene data show CDR1 as MNHEY and CDR2 as SMNVEV (reference sequence). Trimming removed 4 bases from V and 7 bases from J; junction bases left unmatched: 22. This CDR3 contains 20 residues. The CDR3: CASSSPSPAAGGKGNSPLHF. CDR3 bases: TGTGCCAGCAGTTCCCCAAGCCCCGCGGCAGGGGGAAAGGGGAATTCACCCCTCCACTTT.

The chain joins TRBV6-1 to TRBJ1-1; D gene ambiguous. There are 14 residues in the CDR3. With 7 bases removed from V and 0 bases from J, the gap between germline ends came to 12 bases. Looked up from germline, CDR1 is MNHNS and CDR2 is SASEGT. Here the CDR3 reads CASTMNGMNTEAFF. For the CDR3, the DNA is TGTGCCAGCACAATGAACGGGATGAACACTGAAGCTTTCTTT.

The chain is built from TRBV5-3 and TRBJ1-6, with D possibly matching TRBD1 (6 bases). TRBV5-3 is classed as an ORF, of uncertain function. Deletions cut 0 bases from V and 0 bases from J, with 22 bases between. The CDR3 spans 21 residues. The CDR3 DNA sequence: TGTGCCAGAAGCTTGGCCTACAGGGTTAAATTACCGAGCTCCTATAATTCACCCCTCCACTTT. The encoded protein is CARSLAYRVKLPSSYNSPLHF.

This rearrangement joins TRBV7-9 to TRBJ2-3; D may be TRBD1 (5 bases). CDR3 length: 17 residues. Trimming took 4 bases from V and 2 from J, leaving 19 bases between them. In germline, CDR1 is SEHNR, CDR2 FQNEAQ (reference sequence). The DNA for the CDR3 is TGTGCCAGCAGCTCAAGTAGGGGCCCAGAATCCACAGATACGCAGTATTTT. Translation: CASSSSRGPESTDTQYF.